The sequence of this TCR beta chain was determined in a study of graft-versus-host responses after intestinal transplantation. Study details: Transplant types were multivisceral, liver-intestinal, or isolated intestinal. Every one of the recipients received anti-thymocyte globulin induction and afterwards took tacrolimus and steroids for roughly three years.

To note about this clone: The antigen is undetermined.

The germline V gene encodes CDR1 LNHDA and CDR2 SQIVND (reference sequence). The CDR3 has 14 amino acids. V lost 3 bases, J lost 2 bases, and 11 bases lay in between. TCRdb keeps only in-frame clones here, not all; method: immunoSEQ multiplex PCR. The sample lists over 80,000 clones; roughly 91% were seen once. Study-level results: The authors found GvH clones in recipient marrow, some appearing first in ileum or blood.

Source: unstimulated CD4+ T cells sorted from spleen or lymph node cells, taken before transplant. This chain joins TRBV19 and TRBJ2-7; D remains ambiguous. This receptor was taken from a human donor who was the organ donor for an intestinal transplant. CDR3 in amino acids: CASSMRPIPYEQYF. The CDR3 DNA reads TGTGCCAGTAGTATGCGGCCGATCCCCTACGAGCAGTACTTC. The variable domain in full, completed from reference TRBV19 and TRBJ2-7, reads DGGITQSPKYLFRKEGQNVTLSCEQNLNHDAMYWYRQDPGQGLRLIYYSQIVNDFQKGDIAEGYSVSREKKESFPLTVTSAQKNPTAFYLCASSMRPIPYEQYFGPGTRLTVT.